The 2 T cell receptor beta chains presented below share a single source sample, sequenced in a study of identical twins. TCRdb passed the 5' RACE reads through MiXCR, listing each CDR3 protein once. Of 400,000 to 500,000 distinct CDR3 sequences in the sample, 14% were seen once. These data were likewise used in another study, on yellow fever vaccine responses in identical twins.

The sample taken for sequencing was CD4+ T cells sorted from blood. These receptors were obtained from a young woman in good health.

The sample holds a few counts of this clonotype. The CDR3 sequence: CASSLIGTGIDEQFF. CDR3 nucleotide sequence: TGCGCCAGCTCCCTGATCGGGACAGGGATCGATGAGCAGTTCTTC. V usage is TRBV5-1 and J usage is TRBJ2-1, with 9 nucleotides matching TRBD1. From germline, CDR1 is SGHRS and CDR2 YFSETQ. Unmatched junction bases numbered 13, after V lost 7 bases and J lost 8 bases. This CDR3 region has 15 residues.

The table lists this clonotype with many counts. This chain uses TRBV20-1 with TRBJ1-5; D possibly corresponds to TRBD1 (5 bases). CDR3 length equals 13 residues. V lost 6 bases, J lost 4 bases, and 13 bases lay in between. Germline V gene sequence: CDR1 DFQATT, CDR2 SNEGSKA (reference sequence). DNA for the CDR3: TGCAGTGCGCAAGCCCAGGGAAATCAGCCCCAGCATTTT. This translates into CSAQAQGNQPQHF.